This T cell receptor (beta chain) emerged from a study of T cell repertoires in cytomegalovirus infection (dated by TCRdb to about 2019). About the full investigation: The peptide stimulations were aimed at well-studied HLA-B-restricted epitopes as well as recently identified HLA-C-restricted CMV epitopes, whose presentation resists viral immunomodulation. Because public TCR beta signatures pointed to carriage of CMV infection together with the matching HLA type, the HLA type of each donor mattered for the analysis. Results and caveats for the whole study, not just this receptor: The ex vivo response was dominated by HLA-C-restricted CMV-specific TCR beta clonotypes, and the single most frequent clonotype in two of eight donors was supplied by these HLA-C-restricted clonotypes. In both this cohort and an independent approximately 400-donor cohort, the cumulative frequency of public TCR beta family members distinguished carriers of CMV infection plus the relevant HLA type.

Instrument used: Illumina HiSeq 1500. TCRdb itself trimmed the public reads at Q25 with fastp, ran MiXCR and retained productive beta chains. Every CDR3 protein is listed once, alongside the most common genes and DNA of its rows. This sample gives around 750,000 distinct CDR3 sequences in total; about 31% of them show up just once. 9.5% to 15% of the sample rests with the top ten. Turning to this clonotype: Its recognized antigen is unknown. A junction end diverges from the germline sequence, so it may reflect a read error.

This specimen's treatment or condition label, per the study, means: in vitro stimulation with specific CMV peptide epitopes to enrich CMV-specific T cells. As encoded in the germline V gene (reference sequence), CDR1 is MNHNY while CDR2 is SVGAGI. CDR3 length: 13 amino acids, cysteine to phenylalanine. Just the 39-base CDR3 DNA is kept, in frame starting at base 1. The chain is made from TRBV6-6 and TRBJ1-5; a confident D gene designation cannot be given. The clonotype comes from a human donor in good health (CMV status not recorded). Some clones in this sample may be carry-over from other donors' samples. This material consisted of cultured CD8+ T cells from PBMCs, taken from culture after CMV antigen stimulation. CDR3 loop: CVSSMAESQPQHF. Read as DNA, the sequence is TGTGTCAGCAGTATGGCGGAGAGTCAGCCCCAGCATTTT.